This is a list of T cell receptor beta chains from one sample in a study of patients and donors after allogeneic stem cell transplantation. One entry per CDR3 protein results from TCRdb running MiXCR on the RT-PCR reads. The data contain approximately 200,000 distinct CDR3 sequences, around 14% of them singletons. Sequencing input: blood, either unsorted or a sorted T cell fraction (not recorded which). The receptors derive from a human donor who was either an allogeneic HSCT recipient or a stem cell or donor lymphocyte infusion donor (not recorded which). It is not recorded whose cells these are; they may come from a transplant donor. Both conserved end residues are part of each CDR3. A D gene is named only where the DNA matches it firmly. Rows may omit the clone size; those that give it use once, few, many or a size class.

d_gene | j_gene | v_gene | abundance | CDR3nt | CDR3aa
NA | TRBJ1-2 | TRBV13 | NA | TGTGCCAGCAGCTCAGCCGAGGATGGAGAGATTGGCTACACCTTC | CASSSAEDGEIGYTF
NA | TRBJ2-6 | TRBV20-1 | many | TGCAGTGCTAGAGATCAGGTCAGGGCCTCTGGGGCCAACGTCCTGACTTTC | CSARDQVRASGANVLTF
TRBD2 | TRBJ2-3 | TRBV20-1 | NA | TGCAGTGCTAAGGTCCGAGCGGCTAGCGGGAGTCTTAGGACAGATACGCAGTATTTT | CSAKVRAASGSLRTDTQYF
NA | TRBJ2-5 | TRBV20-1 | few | TGCAGTGCTAGAGATGCCGCGGGTTACCAAGAGACCCAGTACTTC | CSARDAAGYQETQYF
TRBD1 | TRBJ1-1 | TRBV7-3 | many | TGTGCCAGCAGCAAAATGGGACAGATGAAAACTGAAGCTTTCTTT | CASSKMGQMKTEAFF
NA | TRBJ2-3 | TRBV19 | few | TGTGCCAGTAGTAACCGGGCGGGTGCTAGCACAGATACGCAGTATTTT | CASSNRAGASTDTQYF
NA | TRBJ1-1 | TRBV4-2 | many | TGTGCCAGCAGCCCCCGATGGCCAGGCAGGGAGACTGAAGCTTTCTTT | CASSPRWPGRETEAFF
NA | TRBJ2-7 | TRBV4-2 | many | TGTGCCAGCAGCCAGAATAATATTCGCGGGGTTGGGTACGAGCAGTACTTC | CASSQNNIRGVGYEQYF
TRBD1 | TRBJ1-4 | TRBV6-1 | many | TGTGCCAGCAGAAGACTAGGGGACAGGGGTGAAAAACTGTTTTTT | CASRRLGDRGEKLFF
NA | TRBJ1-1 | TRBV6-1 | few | TGTGCCAGCAGTGAAAGCGTTGAAGCTTTCTTT | CASSESVEAFF
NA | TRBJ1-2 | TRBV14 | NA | TGTGCCAGCAGCCAATTCGGAAACTATGGCTACACCTTC | CASSQFGNYGYTF
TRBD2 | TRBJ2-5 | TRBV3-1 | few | TGTGCCAGCAGCCAAGGGCGGGGGGGGCACGGTGAGACCCAGTACTTC | CASSQGRGGHGETQYF
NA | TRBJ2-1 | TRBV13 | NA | TGTGCCAGCAGCTTAACGGGGAGGAGTAACAATGAGCAGTTCTTC | CASSLTGRSNNEQFF
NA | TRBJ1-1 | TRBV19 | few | TGTGCCAGTAGTATGGGCAGGGTGAACACTGAAGCTTTCTTT | CASSMGRVNTEAFF
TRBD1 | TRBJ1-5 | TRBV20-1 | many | TGCAGTGCTTTGACAGGGACGCATAGCAATCAGCCCCAGCATTTT | CSALTGTHSNQPQHF
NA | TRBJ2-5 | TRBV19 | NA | TGTGCCAGTAGTATAGCTGGGTTACAAGAGACCCAGTACTTC | CASSIAGLQETQYF
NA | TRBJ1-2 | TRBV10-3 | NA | TGTGCCATCAGTGAGTCGCGGGTAGTAGGGTCGGGTCACTATGGCTACACCTTC | CAISESRVVGSGHYGYTF
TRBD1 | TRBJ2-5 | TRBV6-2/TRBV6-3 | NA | TGTGCCAGCACCCGGACAGGGTCGCAAGAGACCCAGTACTTC | CASTRTGSQETQYF
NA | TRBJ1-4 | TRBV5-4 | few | TGTGCCAGCAGCTTTAATGAAAAACTGTTTTTT | CASSFNEKLFF
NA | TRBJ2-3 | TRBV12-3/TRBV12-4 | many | TGTGCCAGCAGCCTTGGACGGAACACAGATACGCAGTATTTT | CASSLGRNTDTQYF
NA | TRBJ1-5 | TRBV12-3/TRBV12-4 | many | TGTGCCAGCAGTAAGCAGGGGTTAGGTCAGCCCCAGCATTTT | CASSKQGLGQPQHF
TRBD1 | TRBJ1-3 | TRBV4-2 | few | TGTGCCAGCAGCCAAAGGGGACAGGGGGCCCAAGGAAACACCATATATTTT | CASSQRGQGAQGNTIYF
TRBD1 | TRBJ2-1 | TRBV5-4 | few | TGTGCCAGCAGCTTGGTAGGAGGACAGGGGAATGAGCAGTTCTTC | CASSLVGGQGNEQFF
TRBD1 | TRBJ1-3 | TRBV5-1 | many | TGCGCCAGCAGCACACGAAGTTGGGACAGCCCCTCTGGAAACACCATATATTTT | CASSTRSWDSPSGNTIYF
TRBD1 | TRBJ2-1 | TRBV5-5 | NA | TGTGCCAGCAGCTTGGGGACAGGGCTAACCTACAATGAGCAGTTCTTC | CASSLGTGLTYNEQFF
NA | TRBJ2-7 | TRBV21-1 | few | TGTGCCAGCATCCCCAGCTCCTACGAGCAGTACTTC | CASIPSSYEQYF
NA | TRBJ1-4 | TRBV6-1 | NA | TGTGCCAGCAGTCCCGGGCCGAATAAAAAACTGTTTTTT | CASSPGPNKKLFF
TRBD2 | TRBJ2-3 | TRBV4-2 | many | TGTGCCAGCAGCCGCGAAGGGGCTAGCGGGGGCCCTCGTCGCACAGATACGCAGTATTTT | CASSREGASGGPRRTDTQYF
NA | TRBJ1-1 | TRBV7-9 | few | TGTGCCAGCAGCCCCCGCTTTCTTGAAGCTTTCTTT | CASSPRFLEAFF
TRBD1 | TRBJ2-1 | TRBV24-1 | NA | TGTGCCACCTCCGAACAGGGGCTCTACAATGAGCAGTTCTTC | CATSEQGLYNEQFF
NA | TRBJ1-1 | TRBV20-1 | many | TGCAGTGCTTCGGACCAGAACACTGAAGCTTTCTTT | CSASDQNTEAFF
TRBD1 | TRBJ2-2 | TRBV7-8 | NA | TGTGCCAGCAGCTGGGACAGGGGCAACACCGGGGAGCTGTTTTTT | CASSWDRGNTGELFF
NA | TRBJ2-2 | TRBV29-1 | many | TGCAGCGTTGGGGCGGTAAACACCGGGGAGCTGTTTTTT | CSVGAVNTGELFF
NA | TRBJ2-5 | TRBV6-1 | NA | TGTGCCAGCAGTGAAACCCAGGGTTGGGGAGAGACCCAGTACTTC | CASSETQGWGETQYF
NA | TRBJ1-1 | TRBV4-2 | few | TGTGCCAGCAGCCAAGATCACGGGGGTGAGGCGGACACTGAAGCTTTCTTT | CASSQDHGGEADTEAFF
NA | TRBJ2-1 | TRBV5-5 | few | TGTGCCAGCAGCCTGATAACTAGCTCCAATGAGCAGTTCTTC | CASSLITSSNEQFF
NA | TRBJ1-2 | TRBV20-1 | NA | TGCAGTGCTAGAGCTATAGGCCCCGGCACCGGCTATGGCTACACCTTC | CSARAIGPGTGYGYTF
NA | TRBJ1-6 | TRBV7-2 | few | TGTGCCAGCAGCCCAGACGCGGGGAATAATTCACCCCTCCACTTT | CASSPDAGNNSPLHF
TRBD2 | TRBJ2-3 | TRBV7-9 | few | TGTGCCAGCAGCCTTGGAGCGGGGGCTTCAGATACGCAGTATTTT | CASSLGAGASDTQYF
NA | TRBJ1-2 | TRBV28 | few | TGTGCCAGCAGGGCACAGGGAATCTCTAGTTATGGCTACACCTTC | CASRAQGISSYGYTF
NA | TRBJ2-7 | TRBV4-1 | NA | TGCGCCAGCAGCCAAGATCCTGGCAGGGACGAGCAGTACTTC | CASSQDPGRDEQYF
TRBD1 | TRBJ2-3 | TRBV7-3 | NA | TGTGCCAGCAGCTTGACAGGGGCTGGGGATACGCAGTATTTT | CASSLTGAGDTQYF
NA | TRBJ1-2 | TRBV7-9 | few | TGTGCCAGCACCACTGGGGGCTCGATGGGTGGCTACACCTTC | CASTTGGSMGGYTF
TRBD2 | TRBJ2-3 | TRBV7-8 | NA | TGTGCCAGCAGCCAGGGGACTAGCGGCACAGATACGCAGTATTTT | CASSQGTSGTDTQYF